These 29 T cell receptor beta chains originate from one sample sequenced in a study of immune evolution from preneoplasia to lung adenocarcinoma. TCRdb keeps only in-frame clones here, not all; method: immunoSEQ multiplex PCR. The top ten hold approximately 10% of the sample, which has around 5,000 clones, around 76% seen once. The source material was FFPE minimally invasive lung adenocarcinoma tissue. The receptors derive from a person between 65 and 80 years old with lung adenocarcinoma.

The V and J genes are TRBV5-4 and TRBJ2-7, with D unclear. Germline CDR1 reads SGHNT; CDR2 reads YYREEE (reference sequence). Trimming left V 1 base short and J 1 base short, with 9 bases between. This CDR3 spans 14 amino acids. CDR3 in amino acids: CASSLRAESYEQYF. The CDR3 DNA reads as TGTGCCAGCAGCTTGCGGGCGGAATCCTACGAGCAGTACTTC.

J is TRBJ2-7 and V is TRBV19, with a tentative D call TRBD1 (5 bases). The germline gives CDR1 LNHDA, CDR2 SQIVND (reference sequence). The V end was cut by 3 bases, the J end by 4 bases, with 13 bases between. This CDR3 comprises 14 residues. CDR3 bases: TGTGCCAGTAGTATCCAGGGCGGAATTTACGAGCAGTACTTC. As protein: CASSIQGGIYEQYF.

V gene TRBV10-3 combines with J gene TRBJ1-3; no reliable D call. The CDR3 consists of 14 residues. V was cut by 3 bases and J by 0 bases, with 6 bases left in between. Germline-derived CDR1 and CDR2 are ENHRY and SYGVKD. CDR3: CAISDTLSGNTIYF. For the CDR3, the DNA is TGTGCCATCAGTGACACTCTCTCTGGAAACACCATATATTTT.

This clone was counted a few times. J is TRBJ2-2 and V is TRBV5-1, with D unresolved. CDR3 length: 13 amino acids. Trimming stripped 4 bases from V and 5 bases from J, with 9 bases between. The germline V gene has CDR1 SGHRS and CDR2 YFSETQ. The CDR3 DNA follows: TGCGCCAGCAGCAGCCGGGCTACCGGGGAGCTGTTTTTT. Translation gives CASSSRATGELFF.

The chain employs TRBV18 and TRBJ1-1, with 9 bases that match TRBD1. This CDR3 region has 16 residues. CDR1 and CDR2 from the germline V gene are KGHSH and LQKENI. V shed 5 bases, J shed 1 base, and the junction held 8 bases outside the gene matches. The CDR3 loop is CASSFRPGQGNTEAFF. The CDR3 DNA reads as TGTGCCAGCTCATTCCGACCGGGACAGGGGAACACTGAAGCTTTCTTT.

The table lists this clone with a count of one. V gene TRBV7-3 combines with J gene TRBJ1-2; D is uncertain. V lost 6 bases and J 4 bases, leaving 15 bases between the germline ends. This CDR3 is built from 14 residues. CDR1 SGHTA and CDR2 FQGTGA come from the germline V gene. The CDR3 loop reads CASSPADPFYGYTF. In DNA form, the CDR3 reads TGTGCCAGCAGTCCGGCCGACCCCTTCTATGGCTACACCTTC.

This clone was seen a few times. The chain has TRBV29-1 and TRBJ2-7; either TRBD1 or TRBD2 may supply D (5 bases each). Trimming cost V 0 bases and J 3 bases, with 12 bases left between them. CDR3 length: 14 residues. Looked up from germline, CDR1 is SQVTM and CDR2 is ANQGSEA. The DNA of the CDR3 is TGCAGCGTTGAAGATGCCTCAGGGAGCTACGAGCAGTACTTC. Residues: CSVEDASGSYEQYF.

The CDR3 reads CASSLGGAGGKNIQYF. The DNA for the CDR3 is TGCGCCAGCAGCTTAGGTGGGGCAGGGGGGAAAAACATTCAGTACTTC. This sequence joins TRBV5-1 and TRBJ2-4, with D maybe TRBD1 (7 bases). This CDR3 is 16 amino acids long. V lost 2 bases and J lost 4, with 16 bases in between. Germline CDR1 SGHRS, CDR2 YFSETQ.

The genes are TRBV28 and TRBJ2-3, with D uncertain. The length of the CDR3 is 15 residues. V lost 3 bases and J lost 1, with 11 bases in between. In germline, CDR1 is MDHEN, CDR2 SYDVKM. The CDR3 loop is CASSFFGYGTDTQYF. The DNA for the CDR3 is TGTGCCAGCAGTTTTTTTGGGTACGGCACAGATACGCAGTATTTT.

The CDR3 sequence is CASSLEMSSEETQYF. The CDR3 DNA reads TGTGCCAGCAGCTTAGAAATGAGCTCCGAAGAGACCCAGTACTTC. The chain links TRBV7-9 to TRBJ2-5, with D hard to call. Trimming shortened V by 1 base and J by 3 bases, and 12 bases separated the two germline ends. Per germline, CDR1 SEHNR and CDR2 FQNEAQ (reference sequence). The CDR3 is made up of 15 amino acids. Full variable domain (outside the CDR3, taken from reference TRBV7-9 and TRBJ2-5): DTGVSQNPRHKITKRGQNVTFRCDPISEHNRLYWYRQTLGQGPEFLTYFQNEAQLEKSRLLSDRFSAERPKGSFSTLEIQRTEQGDSAMYLCASSLEMSSEETQYFGPGTRLLVL.

The chain uses TRBV18 and TRBJ2-1; D might be TRBD2 (5 bases). This CDR3 is 13 amino acids long. V lost 6 bases to trimming and J lost 6 bases, with 12 bases between them. Germline V gene lookup returns CDR1 KGHSH and CDR2 LQKENI. CDR3 DNA: TGTGCCAGCTCCCCGGGGTGGGCCAATGAGCAGTTCTTC. It codes for CASSPGWANEQFF.

Concerning this clone itself: A junction boundary mismatches the germline segment, possibly from a read error. CDR3 sequence (DNA): TGTGCCAGCAGCTTCTCGGAGAACTATGGCTACACCTTC. Amino acid sequence: CASSFSENYGYTF. The V call is TRBV5-1, the J call TRBJ1-2; no definite D call. The CDR3 has 13 amino acids. Germline-derived CDR1 and CDR2 are SGHRS and YFSETQ.

In its sample, this clone was seen once. This rearrangement joins TRBV2 to TRBJ2-7; 8 bases line up with TRBD2. The ends lost 5 bases at V and 10 bases at J; junction bases unmatched: 4. CDR1 is SNHLY and CDR2 is FYNNEI in the germline V gene. The CDR3 totals 11 residues. CDR3 DNA sequence: TGTGCCAGCAGTCTTGGACTAGCTCAGTACTTC. This sequence encodes CASSLGLAQYF.

A note on this clone: The germline gene is not matched at one end of the junction; a read error may be the cause. V usage is TRBV7-2 and J usage is TRBJ2-5, with D perhaps given as TRBD1 or TRBD2 (5 bases each). Germline-derived CDR1 and CDR2 are SGHTA and FQGNSA. This CDR3 contains 13 residues. CDR3 bases: TGTGCCAGCAGCTTAGATAACCGGGACCCCCCTCACTTC. This gives the protein CASSLDNRDPPHF.

The chain combines TRBV6-6 with TRBJ2-7; 7 bases align to TRBD1. With 5 bases clipped from V and 7 bases from J, the junction kept 8 bases outside the gene matches. The CDR3 has 13 residues. Germline V lookup: CDR1 MNHNY, CDR2 SVGAGI (reference sequence). CDR3: CASSGKTGNEQYF. In DNA form, the CDR3 reads TGTGCCAGCAGTGGAAAGACAGGGAATGAGCAGTACTTC.

The chain employs TRBV14 and TRBJ2-1; D is uncertain. V was clipped by 3 bases and J by 10 bases, with 7 bases between them. This CDR3 region has 11 residues. Germline lookup yields CDR1 SGHDN and CDR2 FVKESK. CDR3: CASSQAWEQFF. In nucleotides, the CDR3 is TGTGCCAGCAGCCAGGCCTGGGAGCAGTTCTTC. Full variable domain (remainder filled in from reference TRBV14 and TRBJ2-1): EAGVTQFPSHSVIEKGQTVTLRCDPISGHDNLYWYRRVMGKEIKFLLHFVKESKQDESGMPNNRFLAERTGGTYSTLKVQPAELEDSGVYFCASSQAWEQFFGPGTRLTVL.

The chain is built from TRBV5-1 and TRBJ1-1; D call uncertain. V was clipped by 3 bases and J by 0 bases, with 9 bases between them. The CDR3 contains 14 residues. Germline lookup yields CDR1 SGHRS and CDR2 YFSETQ. The CDR3 DNA reads as TGCGCCAGCAGCTCCAGCGGAATGAACACTGAAGCTTTCTTT. Amino acids: CASSSSGMNTEAFF.

This rearrangement joins TRBV7-8 to TRBJ2-2; 8 bases line up with TRBD2. The CDR3 consists of 15 residues. The J segment lost 4 bases and the V segment lost 5 bases, leaving 6 bases of the junction unmatched. In germline, CDR1 is SGHVS, CDR2 FQNEAQ. CDR3 loop: CASSPGGGFTGELFF. In DNA form, the CDR3 reads TGTGCCAGCAGCCCGGGGGGGGGTTTCACCGGGGAGCTGTTTTTT.

This clone has just a few counts. The rearrangement uses TRBV5-1 and TRBJ2-3; D remains ambiguous. The V gene's germline CDR1 is SGHRS and CDR2 YFSETQ. The CDR3 runs 16 residues. Trimming cost V 4 bases and J 4 bases, with 19 bases left between them. For the CDR3, the DNA is TGCGCCAGCAGCCCAGACCCCTGGGGATCCCCAGATACGCAGTATTTT. Its translation is CASSPDPWGSPDTQYF. Based on the CDR3 plus reference TRBV5-1 and TRBJ2-3, the full variable domain is KAGVTQTPRYLIKTRGQQVTLSCSPISGHRSVSWYQQTPGQGLQFLFEYFSETQRNKGNFPGRFSGRQFSNSRSEMNVSTLELGDSALYLCASSPDPWGSPDTQYFGPGTRLTVL.

The genes are TRBV27 and TRBJ2-3; the D call may be TRBD1 or TRBD2 (5 bases each). The CDR3 runs 16 residues. The V gene lost 7 bases and the J gene lost 1 base, with 18 bases spanning the gap. Looked up from germline, CDR1 is MNHEY and CDR2 is SMNVEV (reference sequence). The CDR3 sequence: CASTHGALGGTDTQYF. For the CDR3, the DNA is TGTGCCAGCACCCACGGGGCTTTAGGGGGCACAGATACGCAGTATTTT.

The chain couples TRBV5-1 to TRBJ2-2, with TRBD2 identical over 7 bases. With V trimmed by 4 bases and J by 6 bases, 12 bases remained unmatched. Germline CDR1 is SGHRS and CDR2 is YFSETQ. This CDR3 is 16 amino acids long. The CDR3 DNA sequence: TGCGCCAGCAGCCTGGGAGGGACTCAGGCGTCCGGGGAGCTGTTTTTT. It translates to CASSLGGTQASGELFF.

This chain uses TRBV6-5 with TRBJ1-1; weak D call: TRBD1 (5 bases). The germline V gene has CDR1 MNHEY and CDR2 SVGAGI. The CDR3 loop spans 15 amino acids. The V gene lost 2 bases and the J gene lost 0 bases, with 10 bases spanning the gap. The DNA of the CDR3 is TGTGCCAGCAGTTACGGGACGTCTATGAACACTGAAGCTTTCTTT. As protein: CASSYGTSMNTEAFF.

V and J are TRBV30 and TRBJ1-6; D is unresolved. Deletions cut 2 bases from V and 0 bases from J, with 14 bases between. CDR3 size: 17 residues. Germline-derived CDR1 and CDR2 are GTSNPN and SVGIG (reference sequence). CDR3 amino acids: CAWSPPVGGSYNSPLHF. For the CDR3, the DNA is TGTGCCTGGAGTCCTCCCGTGGGCGGCTCCTATAATTCACCCCTCCACTTT.

The genes are TRBV6-5 and TRBJ1-5; 8 bases agree with TRBD1. CDR1 MNHEY and CDR2 SVGAGI come from the germline V gene. The CDR3 runs to 13 residues. The V and J ends lost 7 bases and 4 bases, in that order; junction bases with no gene match: 3. DNA of the CDR3: TGTGCCAGCACCCGGACAGGGAATCAGCCCCAGCATTTT. Its protein is CASTRTGNQPQHF.

The chain employs TRBV14 and TRBJ2-5; the D gene is possibly TRBD1 (6 bases). Trimming pared 0 bases from V and 4 bases from J, leaving 15 bases between. The CDR3 is made up of 16 amino acids. Per germline, CDR1 SGHDN and CDR2 FVKESK. CDR3 nucleotide sequence: TGTGCCAGCAGCCAAGATCTTACAGGGTGGCGAGAGACCCAGTACTTC. It translates to CASSQDLTGWRETQYF.

The chain carries TRBV11-3 and TRBJ2-7; 9 positions match TRBD2. CDR1 and CDR2 from the germline V gene are SGHNT and YENEEA. With 1 base clipped from V and 3 bases from J, the junction kept 7 bases outside the gene matches. CDR3 length equals 16 residues. In DNA, the CDR3 is TGTGCCAGCAGCTTAGTGCCCGCGGGAGGGGGCTACGAGCAGTACTTC. Its protein is CASSLVPAGGGYEQYF.

The chain links TRBV28 to TRBJ2-1; D might be TRBD2 (7 bases). V dropped 6 bases and J dropped 7 bases, with 16 bases sitting between them. The germline CDR1 and CDR2 sequences are MDHEN and SYDVKM. The CDR3 has 14 amino acids. The CDR3 here is CASRGGVAGNEQFF. As DNA, the CDR3 is TGTGCCAGCAGAGGGGGGGTAGCAGGAAATGAGCAGTTCTTC.

This clone has more than one count but fewer than ten. The chain has TRBV5-6 and TRBJ2-1, with D possibly TRBD1 on 7 matching bases. CDR1 and CDR2 (germline): SGHDT, YYEEEE. The V and J ends lost 4 bases and 10 bases respectively, with 12 bases between them. CDR3 length: 12 residues. Here the CDR3 reads CASSPGGQEQFF. For the CDR3, the DNA is TGTGCCAGCAGCCCCGGGGGACAGGAGCAGTTCTTC.

The chain combines TRBV19 with TRBJ2-3; TRBD1 matches at 7 bases. Germline V gene data show CDR1 as LNHDA and CDR2 as SQIVND (reference sequence). The CDR3 is made up of 13 amino acids. V shed 5 bases, J shed 4 bases, and the junction held 3 bases outside the gene matches. The CDR3 loop reads CASSSQGADTQYF. The CDR3 DNA sequence: TGTGCCAGTAGTTCCCAGGGGGCAGATACGCAGTATTTT. Using reference TRBV19 and TRBJ2-3 for the parts outside the CDR3, the full variable domain is DGGITQSPKYLFRKEGQNVTLSCEQNLNHDAMYWYRQDPGQGLRLIYYSQIVNDFQKGDIAEGYSVSREKKESFPLTVTSAQKNPTAFYLCASSSQGADTQYFGPGTRLTVL.